Shown below are 17 T cell receptor beta chains from a single sample sequenced in a study of spatial heterogeneity in lung cancer (dated by TCRdb to the late 2010s). Libraries came from 5' RACE. The data were produced on a NextSeq 500. The public sequencing data were trimmed at Q25 with fastp and processed into clonotypes with MiXCR by TCRdb, which kept only in-frame beta chains. One record per CDR3 amino acid sequence lists the most common genes and DNA. The sample profile shows tens of thousands of distinct CDR3 sequences; around 3.3% of them were found once. The ten largest clones take up about 34% of the sample. The time point label on this specimen signifies: sample taken at primary tumor resection. Material: normal lung tissue next to the tumor, obtained at surgery. The receptors stem from a male donor with early-stage non-small cell lung cancer.

This clonotype was detected many times. V and J are TRBV20-1 and TRBJ1-1, with TRBD1 identical over 9 bases. After removal of 3 bases from V and 9 bases from J, the junction contained 5 bases not matched to a gene. From germline, CDR1 is DFQATT and CDR2 SNEGSKA (reference sequence). The CDR3 spans 12 residues. CDR3 DNA sequence: TGCAGTGCTAGCGTACAGGGGGCGAAAGCTTTCTTT. This codes for CSASVQGAKAFF.

The sample holds many counts of this clonotype. The J gene is TRBJ2-2, the V gene TRBV7-2, with D unresolved. This CDR3 contains 13 residues. Germline V gene lookup returns CDR1 SGHTA and CDR2 FQGNSA. V lost 6 bases and J 4 bases, leaving 9 bases between the germline ends. CDR3 sequence: CASRPIRTGELFF. DNA of the CDR3: TGTGCCAGCAGACCTATACGCACCGGGGAGCTGTTTTTT.

The chain carries TRBV29-1 and TRBJ2-6; 8 positions agree with TRBD1. With 6 bases clipped from V and 0 bases from J, the junction kept 4 bases outside the gene matches. Germline V gene lookup returns CDR1 SQVTM and CDR2 ANQGSEA. This CDR3 has 15 amino acids. In nucleotides, the CDR3 is TGCAGCGTAGGACAGGGTTTCTCTGGGGCCAACGTCCTGACTTTC. It codes for CSVGQGFSGANVLTF.

This clonotype was recorded many times. The rearrangement links TRBV5-1 to TRBJ2-2, with D unresolved. The CDR3 loop spans 13 amino acids. Germline V gene data show CDR1 as SGHRS and CDR2 as YFSETQ. Trimming removed 4 bases from V and 4 bases from J, with 8 bases in between. CDR3: CASSPQTTGELFF. The CDR3 DNA is TGCGCCAGCAGCCCGCAAACCACCGGGGAGCTGTTTTTT.

This clonotype showed up many times. The chain carries TRBV6-1 and TRBJ2-3; TRBD1 matches at 11 bases. Germline lookup yields CDR1 MNHNS and CDR2 SASEGT. The CDR3 consists of 16 residues. After removal of 6 bases from V and 3 bases from J, the junction contained 8 bases not matched to a gene. In DNA form, the CDR3 reads TGTGCCAGCAGGGTTTCCCGGGACAGGGGGACAGATACGCAGTATTTT. It translates to CASRVSRDRGTDTQYF.

There are many counts of this clonotype. The chain has TRBV4-1 and TRBJ1-1; D ambiguous. Deletions cut 6 bases from V and 1 base from J, with 9 bases between. The length of the CDR3 is 13 residues. Germline CDR1 and CDR2: MGHRA and YSYEKL. CDR3 sequence (DNA): TGCGCCAGCAGGGAGTCGCAGAACACTGAAGCTTTCTTT. This codes for CASRESQNTEAFF.

At least ten counts were recorded for this clonotype. The rearrangement joins TRBV7-2 to TRBJ2-3; 13 bases align to TRBD2. Germline CDR1 is SGHTA and CDR2 is FQGNSA. Trimming took 4 bases from V and 6 from J; bases not matched to a gene: 10. The length of the CDR3 is 17 residues. The CDR3 DNA reads TGTGCCAGCAGCTCACCCCTGACTAGCGGGGGGAGGGATACGCAGTATTTT. This sequence encodes CASSSPLTSGGRDTQYF.

This clonotype appeared many times. The chain recombines TRBV11-2 with TRBJ1-5; TRBD1 aligns across 7 bases. The CDR3 is made up of 14 amino acids. Trimming cost V 0 bases and J 6 bases; bases outside gene matches: 2. CDR1 SGHAT and CDR2 FQNNGV come from the germline V gene. The CDR3 protein is CASSLETGTQPQHF. The CDR3 bases are TGTGCCAGCAGCTTAGAGACAGGGACTCAGCCCCAGCATTTT.

Concerning this clonotype itself: The DNA is omitted, as the CDR3 cannot be located on it reliably, and the CDR3 follows TCRdb's listing. V and J are TRBV2 and TRBJ1-2; the D call in the table, TRBD1, was not verified against the DNA. The CDR3 sequence runs 21 residues, both termini included. Germline V gene data show CDR1 as SNHLY and CDR2 as FYNNEI. CDR3 sequence: CASGTDTQYFGPGTLPHGYTF.

This clonotype was seen repeatedly, ten times or more. The chain is built from TRBV29-1 and TRBJ1-1, with 7 bases lining up with TRBD1. V shed 4 bases, J shed 5 bases, and the junction held 7 bases outside the gene matches. Germline V gene data show CDR1 as SQVTM and CDR2 as ANQGSEA. The CDR3 extends over 13 amino acids. This CDR3 is CSVVGGLRTEAFF. For the CDR3, the DNA is TGCAGCGTTGTAGGGGGCTTGAGGACTGAAGCTTTCTTT.

This clonotype is deemed medium-sized (0.01 to 0.1%). The rearrangement links TRBV7-9 to TRBJ2-1; a weak D match, TRBD2 (5 bases). V was shortened by 6 bases and J by 5 bases, with 32 bases between the two germline ends. Germline V CDR1 and CDR2: SEHNR, FQNEAQ (reference sequence). The CDR3 has 20 amino acids. The CDR3 DNA is TGTGCCAGCAGGCCAAAAGGGAGAACACTAGTTCTAAGTTTTGACAATGAGCAGTTCTTC. This codes for CASRPKGRTLVLSFDNEQFF.

In this sample, this clonotype turned up many times. The V call is TRBV12-3 or TRBV12-4, the J call TRBJ2-2; 12 bases are a match to TRBD1. CDR3 length equals 15 residues. With 6 bases clipped from V and 6 bases from J, the junction kept 5 bases outside the gene matches. For the CDR3, the DNA is TGTGCCAGCAGAAAGGGACAGGGGGCGTCCGGGGAGCTGTTTTTT. Amino acid sequence: CASRKGQGASGELFF.

There are many counts of this clonotype. The rearrangement uses TRBV28 and TRBJ1-2, with D tentatively TRBD1 (5 bases). Germline V gives CDR1 MDHEN, CDR2 SYDVKM. Trimming took 5 bases from V and 8 from J, leaving 15 bases between them. This CDR3 spans 13 amino acids. CDR3 sequence reads: CASSVGARSGYTF. The CDR3, as DNA: TGTGCCAGCAGTGTAGGGGCGCGTTCGGGCTACACCTTC.

This clonotype was observed many times. V and J are TRBV28 and TRBJ1-6; maybe TRBD1 (5 bases). V lost 3 bases and J lost 9, with 21 bases in between. This CDR3 has 17 residues. Per germline, CDR1 MDHEN and CDR2 SYDVKM. CDR3 amino acids: CASSFASGGVLGSPLHF. The CDR3 DNA reads TGTGCCAGCAGTTTCGCGTCTGGGGGGGTGTTGGGTTCACCCCTCCACTTT.

In this sample, this clonotype turned up many times. The chain joins TRBV5-1 to TRBJ2-3; no clear D gene. The CDR3 has 12 amino acids. CDR1 is SGHRS and CDR2 is YFSETQ in the germline V gene. V lost 7 bases, J lost 4 bases, and 10 bases lay in between. CDR3 protein: CASSETSDTQYF. For the CDR3, the DNA is TGCGCCAGCTCCGAGACTTCAGATACGCAGTATTTT.

This clonotype was recorded at least ten times. V is TRBV24-1 and J is TRBJ2-3; D is tentatively TRBD1 or TRBD2 (6 bases each). Germline V gene data show CDR1 as KGHDR and CDR2 as SFDVKD. The CDR3 covers 15 residues. Trimming pared 1 base from V and 2 bases from J, leaving 9 bases between. CDR3 DNA: TGTGCCACCAGTGATTTTGGGGGGCCCACAGATACGCAGTATTTT. The encoded protein is CATSDFGGPTDTQYF.

Ten or more counts support this clonotype. This sequence joins TRBV20-1 and TRBJ2-3, with D perhaps TRBD2 (6 bases). The CDR3 is 12 residues long. The germline V and J ends were trimmed by 3 bases and 6 bases, with 10 bases remaining between them. Germline V gene lookup returns CDR1 DFQATT and CDR2 SNEGSKA (reference sequence). The CDR3 is CSASSSADTQYF. DNA for the CDR3: TGCAGTGCTAGTTCTAGCGCGGATACGCAGTATTTT.